The 24 T cell receptor beta chains in this list originate from one sample, sequenced in a study of T cells in women clearing cervical HPV infection. Generated by immunoSEQ multiplex PCR, the TCRdb table keeps only in-frame clones and is missing some. The sample has around 30,000 clones. Sequencing was performed on blood buffy coat. The receptor set was obtained from a woman aged 18 to 75 with a cervical HPV16 infection that either progressed to CIN3+ or cleared (not recorded which).

Details on this clone: Read coverage stops 3 residues before the CDR3 terminus; the germline J gene supplies the remainder. The gene calls are TRBV5-1 and TRBJ2-1; TRBD1 matches at 7 bases. The V and J ends lost 4 bases and 3 bases, in that order; junction bases with no gene match: 4. Germline V gene data show CDR1 as SGHRS and CDR2 as YFSETQ. The CDR3 runs to 14 residues. The CDR3 protein is CASSPWDSYNEQFF. The CDR3 DNA, read in part, is TGCGCCAGCAGCCCATGGGACAGCTACAATGAG.

Comment on this clone: The CDR3 is cut off 3 residues early in the read; its end comes from the germline J gene. The V call is TRBV7-8, the J call TRBJ2-7, with 10 bases identical to TRBD2. CDR1 and CDR2 from the germline V gene are SGHVS and FQNEAQ. V was clipped by 1 base and J by 6 bases; unmatched bases: 12. This CDR3 spans 17 amino acids. The CDR3 region is CASSLGAGAGGDFEQYF. The DNA read from the CDR3 is TGTGCCAGCAGCTTAGGGGCGGGAGCGGGGGGGGATTTCGAG.

Details on this clone: Read sequence stops 3 residues before the CDR3 end, and the germline J gene provides the missing end. The chain carries TRBV5-1 and TRBJ2-1; TRBD2 aligns across 9 bases. Germline V gene lookup returns CDR1 SGHRS and CDR2 YFSETQ. Trimming removed 4 bases from V and 5 bases from J; junction bases left unmatched: 7. This CDR3 is built from 15 residues. The CDR3 loop is CASSPVTSGNNEQFF. CDR3 bases read: TGCGCCAGCAGCCCGGTGACTAGCGGAAACAATGAG.

As concerns this clone: The CDR3 extends 3 residues past the end of the read, so its final part is completed from the germline J gene. V is TRBV7-2 and J is TRBJ2-3, with 7 nucleotides matching TRBD1. This CDR3 has 15 amino acids. Germline V lookup: CDR1 SGHTA, CDR2 FQGNSA. CDR3 loop: CASSLSPTGNQPQYF. The CDR3 bases that were read are TGTGCCAGCAGCTTATCCCCGACAGGGAATCAGCCG.

The CDR3 loop is CSASVLAAGDTQYF. The sequenced CDR3 bases are TGCAGTGCTAGCGTCCTAGCGGCGGGGGATACG. The chain recombines TRBV20-1 with TRBJ2-3, with 7 bases matching TRBD2. The CDR3 goes on 3 residues after the read ends, and that part is filled in from the germline J gene. Per the germline V gene, CDR1 is DFQATT and CDR2 is SNEGSKA (reference sequence). The length of the CDR3 is 14 residues. The V segment lost 3 bases and the J segment 6 bases; nucleotides outside the gene matches: 9.

Comments on this clone: The CDR3 goes on 3 residues after the read ends, and that part is filled in from the germline J gene. This chain uses TRBV7-9 with TRBJ1-4; 9 nucleotides line up with TRBD1. V shed 4 bases, J shed 8 bases, and the junction held 5 bases outside the gene matches. The CDR3 has 14 residues. The V gene's germline CDR1 is SEHNR and CDR2 FQNEAQ (reference sequence). The CDR3 region is CASSSRTGEEKLFF. The DNA read from the CDR3 is TGTGCCAGCAGCTCCCGGACAGGGGAAGAAAAA.

On this clone itself: The read finishes 3 residues shy of the CDR3 end, and the germline J gene is used to complete it. The V call is TRBV5-1, the J call TRBJ2-3, with D perhaps TRBD2 (6 bases). The CDR3 totals 15 residues. Germline CDR1 reads SGHRS; CDR2 reads YFSETQ. The V end lost 6 bases, the J end lost 2 bases, and 16 bases lay between the germline ends. This chain's CDR3 is CASTVGGSDTDTQYF. CDR3 DNA (partial): TGCGCCAGCACGGTTGGGGGGTCAGACACAGATACG. The whole variable domain, filled in from reference TRBV5-1 and TRBJ2-3, reads KAGVTQTPRYLIKTRGQQVTLSCSPISGHRSVSWYQQTPGQGLQFLFEYFSETQRNKGNFPGRFSGRQFSNSRSEMNVSTLELGDSALYLCASTVGGSDTDTQYFGPGTRLTVL.

As to this clone: The read terminates 3 residues before the CDR3 end, so the remaining end is supplied by the germline J gene. The chain couples TRBV5-1 to TRBJ1-2, with D possibly matching TRBD1 (5 bases). Germline loops: CDR1 SGHRS, CDR2 YFSETQ. This CDR3 is 15 amino acids long. This CDR3 is CASSFFGGAEETYTF. Partial CDR3 DNA: TGCGCCAGCAGCTTTTTTGGTGGGGCTGAGGAGACC.

Of note for this clone: The read falls 3 residues short of the CDR3 end, and the missing part is taken from the germline J gene. The gene calls are TRBV7-6 and TRBJ2-1; 9 bases are shared with TRBD2. Germline V gene sequence: CDR1 SGHVS, CDR2 FNYEAQ. The CDR3 loop spans 15 amino acids. The junction had 4 bases not matched to a gene; V was cut back by 5 bases and J by 2 bases. The DNA read from the CDR3 is TGTGCCAGCAGCAAGACTAGCGGCCCCTACAATGAG. Its translation is CASSKTSGPYNE. The whole CDR3 protein reads CASSKTSGPYNEQFF.

Here the CDR3 reads CASSDWTGNPETQYF. Incomplete CDR3 DNA: TGTGCCAGTAGTGACTGGACAGGGAATCCAGAGACC. The chain combines TRBV19 with TRBJ2-5; 8 bases fit TRBD1. The CDR3 is cut off 3 residues early in the read; its end comes from the germline J gene. The germline CDR1 and CDR2 sequences are LNHDA and SQIVND (reference sequence). CDR3 length: 15 amino acids. Trimming removed 5 bases from V and 4 bases from J; junction bases left unmatched: 9.

Regarding this clone: The CDR3 goes on 3 residues after the read ends, and that part is filled in from the germline J gene. This chain joins TRBV19 and TRBJ1-1; TRBD1 agrees at 8 bases. This CDR3 contains 16 residues. Germline V gene data show CDR1 as LNHDA and CDR2 as SQIVND (reference sequence). The part of the CDR3 DNA that was read is TGTGCCAGTAGTGGCCGGACAGGGTATGGTAACTATGGC. Amino acids: CASSGRTGYGNYG. The full CDR3 is CASSGRTGYGNYGAFF.

About this clone: The DNA ends 3 residues before the CDR3 does, and the rest of the CDR3 is filled in from the germline J gene. The chain joins TRBV18 to TRBJ1-3; D remains unclear. Deletions cut 3 bases from V and 2 bases from J, with 14 bases between. Germline CDR1 and CDR2: KGHSH and LQKENI. This CDR3 region has 16 residues. CDR3 amino acids: CASSPNHVRAGNTIYF. CDR3 DNA, as far as it was read: TGTGCCAGCTCACCCAATCATGTGAGGGCTGGAAACACC.

As for this clone: Sequencing ends 3 residues short of the CDR3 end; the germline J gene provides the rest. The chain combines TRBV20-1 with TRBJ2-3; perhaps TRBD2 as D (5 bases). The CDR3 is 12 amino acids. The V end was cut by 6 bases, the J end by 5 bases, with 12 bases between. Germline V CDR1 and CDR2: DFQATT, SNEGSKA (reference sequence). CDR3: CSAPLGEDTQYF. CDR3 bases read: TGCAGTGCGCCACTAGGAGAAGATACG.

Comments on this clone: The read is 3 residues too short to cover the CDR3 end, so that end is filled in from the germline J gene. V gene TRBV7-8 combines with J gene TRBJ1-2; a weak D match, TRBD1 (6 bases). In germline, CDR1 is SGHVS, CDR2 FQNEAQ. This CDR3 spans 13 amino acids. V was shortened by 5 bases and J by 4 bases, with 11 bases between the two germline ends. The CDR3 here is CASSVRGSYGYTF. The DNA read from the CDR3 is TGTGCCAGCAGCGTAAGGGGGTCCTATGGC.

Notes on this clone: The CDR3 end is not reached by the read, which stops 3 residues before it; the germline J gene fills it in. The chain recombines TRBV18 with TRBJ1-4; 8 bases align to TRBD1. CDR1 and CDR2 from the germline V gene are KGHSH and LQKENI. The V and J ends lost 3 bases and 8 bases, in that order; junction bases with no gene match: 5. CDR3 size: 14 residues. Incomplete CDR3 DNA: TGTGCCAGCTCACCGGGACAGGTCGACGAAAAA. This codes for CASSPGQVDEK. The entire CDR3 reads CASSPGQVDEKLFF.

In the case of this clone: Read coverage stops 3 residues before the CDR3 terminus; the germline J gene supplies the remainder. The genes are TRBV18 and TRBJ1-1; no clear D gene. The CDR3 is 14 amino acids. V was trimmed by 1 base and J by 2 bases, leaving 8 bases between them. From germline, CDR1 is KGHSH and CDR2 LQKENI. Incomplete CDR3 DNA: TGTGCCAGCTCACCACGGCATGTCAACACTGAA. Translating it yields CASSPRHVNTE. The CDR3 as a whole reads CASSPRHVNTEAFF.

About this clone: The CDR3 end is not reached by the read, which stops 3 residues before it; the germline J gene fills it in. This sequence joins TRBV10-2 and TRBJ2-1; TRBD2 matches 7 bases. V was clipped by 8 bases and J by 1 base; unmatched bases: 5. The CDR3 totals 14 residues. CDR1 and CDR2 (germline): WSHSY, SAAADI. CDR3 DNA (partial): TGCGCCAGCCGGGTTAGCGGGTCCTACAATGAG. This gives the protein CASRVSGSYNE. The full CDR3 protein reads CASRVSGSYNEQFF.

Note on this clone: The read ends 3 residues before the CDR3 terminus; that terminus is restored from the germline J gene. The rearrangement joins TRBV20-1 to TRBJ2-5, with 10 bases aligning to TRBD2. Germline-derived CDR1 and CDR2 are DFQATT and SNEGSKA (reference sequence). Trimming cost V 3 bases and J 4 bases; bases outside gene matches: 8. The CDR3 is 15 amino acids. The sequenced CDR3 bases are TGCAGTGCTAGGGGGTTAGCGGGGGGTGGAGAGACC. Translating it yields CSARGLAGGGET. The full CDR3 reads CSARGLAGGGETQYF.

Concerning this clone: The missing CDR3 end, 3 residues past where the read stops, is filled in from the germline J gene. This chain connects TRBV5-4 to TRBJ1-6; 7 nucleotides line up with TRBD1. The germline V gene encodes CDR1 SGHNT and CDR2 YYREEE (reference sequence). The CDR3 contains 15 residues. J lost 8 bases, V lost 3 bases, and 8 bases had no gene match. The CDR3 region is CASSSQGYMHSPLHF. CDR3 bases read: TGTGCCAGCAGCTCACAGGGGTATATGCATTCACCC.

As concerns this clone: The read gets to within 3 residues of the CDR3 end, and the germline J gene fills in the rest. The J gene is TRBJ2-2, the V gene TRBV2; TRBD1 is a possible D gene (6 bases). Germline loops: CDR1 SNHLY, CDR2 FYNNEI. This CDR3 comprises 15 residues. This CDR3 reads CASRTLGTQNSPLFF. The sequenced CDR3 bases are TGTGCCAGCAGGACCTTAGGGACACAAAATTCACCG.

On this clone: The CDR3 end falls 3 residues outside the read, so it is completed with the germline J gene. The J gene is TRBJ2-3, the V gene TRBV30; perhaps TRBD1 as D (5 bases). Germline loops: CDR1 GTSNPN, CDR2 SVGIG (reference sequence). This CDR3 is 16 amino acids long. CDR3 sequence reads: CAWSVYGLGANQPQYF. The part of the CDR3 DNA that was read is TGTGCCTGGAGTGTATACGGTTTAGGGGCTAATCAGCCG.

As for this clone: The read ends 3 residues early relative to the CDR3; the germline J gene fills the gap. This chain links TRBV19 with TRBJ1-2; maybe TRBD1 (6 bases). Germline values: CDR1 LNHDA, CDR2 SQIVND (reference sequence). Trimming took off 9 bases at V and 5 bases at J, with 13 bases between the two ends. There are 12 residues in the CDR3. The covered CDR3 bases are TGTGCCAGCACCGGGGGGCGATATGGC. Translating gives CASTGGRYG. From start to end, the CDR3 is CASTGGRYGYTF.

About this clone: Coverage ceases 3 residues before the CDR3 finishes, and the germline J gene fills in the end. This sequence joins TRBV7-3 and TRBJ2-3, with a possible D match to TRBD2 (7 bases). Germline CDR1 SGHTA, CDR2 FQGTGA. The CDR3 runs to 15 residues. V was pared by 5 bases and J by 4 bases, with 16 bases between. The sequenced CDR3 bases are TGTGCCAGCAGCAGGGGGGGAGGGGGAGCAGATACG. Protein: CASSRGGGGADT. The entire CDR3 protein is CASSRGGGGADTQYF.

As concerns this clone: From the germline J gene comes the end of the CDR3, since the read stops 3 residues before it. This chain connects TRBV30 to TRBJ1-2, with TRBD1 as a possible D gene (5 bases). The CDR3 is made up of 13 amino acids. CDR1 GTSNPN and CDR2 SVGIG come from the germline V gene (reference sequence). Incomplete CDR3 DNA: TGTGCCTGTGGGACTAACACGGCAGATACC. Protein product: CACGTNTADT. The whole CDR3 is CACGTNTADTYTF. The variable domain in full, with the rest retrieved from reference TRBV30 and TRBJ1-2, is SQTIHQWPATLVQPVGSPLSLECTVEGTSNPNLYWYRQAAGRGLQLLFYSVGIGQISSEVPQNLSASRPQDRQFILSSKKLLLSDSGFYLCACGTNTADTYTFGSGTRLTVV.